This is a list of T cell receptor beta chains from one sample in a study of cytomegalovirus exposure and HLA in healthy donors. Repertoires were generated with immunoSEQ multiplex PCR, while TCRdb's copy carries only in-frame clones and drops some. The table has approximately 160,000 clones, around 80% seen once. Sequenced sample: PBMCs. The source is a woman aged 50 to 65 in good health and CMV-seropositive. CDR3s include the opening cysteine and the closing phenylalanine or tryptophan. The D gene is left open where the match is weak. A clone size is listed for some rows: how often the clone was seen (once, few, many), or a class if it is expanded.

abundance	d_gene	v_gene	j_gene	CDR3aa	CDR3nt
NA	TRBD2	TRBV5-6	TRBJ2-7	CASSLGLAEPYEQYF	TGTGCCAGCAGCTTAGGACTAGCTGAACCCTACGAGCAGTACTTC
NA	TRBD2	TRBV7-2	TRBJ2-1	CASSWELAEQFF	TGTGCCAGCAGCTGGGAACTAGCGGAGCAGTTCTTC
NA	TRBD2	TRBV6-5	TRBJ2-2	CASSYYIAGRTGELFF	TGTGCCAGCAGTTACTATATAGCGGGCCGAACCGGGGAGCTGTTTTTT
NA	NA	TRBV2	TRBJ1-6	CASSRNSPLHF	TGTGCCAGCAGCCGGAATTCACCCCTCCACTTT
NA	TRBD1	TRBV10-3	TRBJ2-5	CAIREDRGPETQYF	TGTGCCATCCGGGAGGACAGGGGGCCGGAGACCCAGTACTTC
once	NA	TRBV27	TRBJ1-2	CASSSTPVYGYTF	TGTGCCAGCAGTTCTACCCCTGTCTATGGCTACACCTTC
NA	NA	TRBV4-3	TRBJ2-5	CASSQDISTSQETQYF	TGCGCCAGCAGCCAAGATATTAGCACCTCCCAAGAGACCCAGTACTTC
NA	NA	TRBV6-4	TRBJ1-2	CASSPREGSWNYGYTF	TGTGCCAGCAGCCCCAGGGAGGGTAGTTGGAACTATGGCTACACCTTC
NA	TRBD1	TRBV28	TRBJ2-1	CASSEYKKTGTGVGRQFF	TGTGCCAGCAGTGAATACAAGAAAACCGGGACAGGGGTAGGTCGGCAGTTCTTC
NA	TRBD2	TRBV5-1	TRBJ2-1	CASSGLAGLNEQFF	TGCGCCAGCAGCGGGCTAGCGGGGCTCAATGAGCAGTTCTTC
NA	NA	TRBV14	TRBJ1-2	CASSQTRVAYGYTF	TGTGCCAGCAGCCAAACCAGGGTCGCCTATGGCTACACCTTC
NA	TRBD1	TRBV18	TRBJ1-1	CASSPSGTGGTEAFF	TGTGCCAGCTCACCTTCCGGGACAGGGGGCACTGAAGCTTTCTTT
NA	NA	TRBV23-1	TRBJ2-3	CASSQGTDSLSTDTQYF	TGCGCCAGCAGTCAGGGAACAGACAGCCTCAGCACAGATACGCAGTATTTT
NA	NA	TRBV7-6	TRBJ2-5	CAVRLSHQETQYF	TGTGCCGTTCGTCTCTCTCACCAAGAGACCCAGTACTTC
NA	NA	TRBV1	TRBJ2-7	CTSHTSGSGLTYEQYF	TGCACCAGCCACACCAGTGGTAGCGGGCTTACATACGAGCAGTACTTC
NA	NA	TRBV9	TRBJ2-6	CASSPLLGSGANVLTF	TGTGCCAGCAGTCCACTCCTCGGCTCTGGGGCCAACGTCCTGACTTTC